This passage covers 18 T cell receptor beta chains from one sample sequenced in a study of T cells in Graves' hyperthyroidism and ophthalmopathy. TCR beta CDR3 sequences were amplified from RNA transcripts. Carried out on the TCR CDR3, a first-round RT-PCR used the HTBI primer set. MiXCR, run by TCRdb on the multiplex PCR reads, gives a single entry per CDR3 protein. The table records hundreds of thousands of distinct CDR3 sequences, 16% of them present only once. The sequenced sample was blood. The origin of the receptors is a woman in her forties with Graves' ophthalmopathy.

At least ten counts were recorded for this clonotype. The V call is TRBV9, the J call TRBJ1-1; D gene ambiguous. The V and J ends lost 2 bases and 5 bases respectively, with 10 bases between them. This CDR3 is 13 amino acids long. CDR1 SGDLS and CDR2 YYNGEE come from the germline V gene. The CDR3: CASSVLGRTEAFF. In DNA, the CDR3 is TGTGCCAGCAGCGTCTTAGGTCGGACTGAAGCTTTCTTT.

This clonotype was found many times. J is TRBJ2-5 and V is TRBV7-9; unclear D gene. CDR1 and CDR2 from the germline V gene are SEHNR and FQNEAQ (reference sequence). This CDR3 spans 14 amino acids. Trimming removed 4 bases at V and 5 bases at J, with 14 bases between. Here the CDR3 DNA reads TGTGCCAGCAGCTCCGGCTTCGGCGGCGAGACCCAGTACTTC. Its translation is CASSSGFGGETQYF. Using reference TRBV7-9 and TRBJ2-5 for the parts outside the CDR3, the full variable domain is DTGVSQNPRHKITKRGQNVTFRCDPISEHNRLYWYRQTLGQGPEFLTYFQNEAQLEKSRLLSDRFSAERPKGSFSTLEIQRTEQGDSAMYLCASSSGFGGETQYFGPGTRLLVL.

In this sample, this clonotype turned up many times. CDR3 in DNA: TGTGCCAGCAGTGAAATCGGAAGGTATAATTCACCCCTCCACTTT. Protein product: CASSEIGRYNSPLHF. The chain employs TRBV6-1 and TRBJ1-6, with unresolved D. Per the germline V gene, CDR1 is MNHNS and CDR2 is SASEGT. The V end lost 2 bases, the J end lost 4 bases, and 9 bases lay between the germline ends. The CDR3 extends over 15 amino acids.

This clonotype occurred a few times. CDR3 region: CSAWTALTYEQYF. The CDR3 region has the DNA TGCAGTGCATGGACAGCACTTACCTACGAGCAGTACTTC. The genes are TRBV20-1 and TRBJ2-7; D is perhaps TRBD1 (6 bases). This CDR3 has 13 amino acids. Trimming took 6 bases from V and 2 from J, leaving 14 bases between them. Germline V gene data show CDR1 as DFQATT and CDR2 as SNEGSKA (reference sequence).

The gene calls are TRBV12-3 or TRBV12-4 and TRBJ2-5; D uncertain. The CDR3 is 16 amino acids. Trimming cost V 5 bases and J 0 bases, with 16 bases left between them. The chain's CDR3 is CASSPNLGRNQETQYF. The CDR3 DNA reads TGTGCCAGCAGTCCTAACCTCGGACGGAACCAAGAGACCCAGTACTTC.

This clonotype has a handful of counts. This rearrangement joins TRBV27 to TRBJ1-2; weak D call: TRBD1 (5 bases). V was shortened by 4 bases and J by 6 bases, with 27 bases between the two germline ends. CDR1 and CDR2 (germline): MNHEY, SMNVEV (reference sequence). The CDR3 spans 18 residues. The CDR3, as DNA: TGTGCCAGCAGTTCCTACCGCCGGGGCGGGGAAGGGATAGATGGCTACACCTTC. Translated, it gives CASSSYRRGGEGIDGYTF.

This clonotype showed up many times. The CDR3 reads CASRQTGGMDEQYF. The CDR3 DNA is TGCGCCAGCAGGCAGACCGGGGGCATGGACGAGCAGTACTTC. The chain recombines TRBV5-1 with TRBJ2-7; D tentatively fits TRBD1 or TRBD2 (6 bases each). Between the trimmed V and J ends, which lost 5 bases and 5 bases, there was a span of 17 bases. This CDR3 region has 14 residues. Germline CDR1 reads SGHRS; CDR2 reads YFSETQ.

This clonotype has ten or more counts. The CDR3 nucleotides read TGTGCCAGCAGCGAGGGATCGACAGCCTACAATGAGCAGTTCTTC. It specifies CASSEGSTAYNEQFF. The chain is built from TRBV9 and TRBJ2-1; a weak D match, TRBD1 (5 bases). Trimming left V 3 bases short and J 2 bases short, with 12 bases between. This CDR3 contains 15 residues. Germline assignment: CDR1 SGDLS and CDR2 YYNGEE.

Worth noting for this clonotype: A much larger clone differs by one base, so this may be a read error. The rearrangement uses TRBV30 and TRBJ2-5; D may match TRBD1 or TRBD2 (5 bases each). The CDR3 loop spans 13 amino acids. CDR1 and CDR2 (germline): GTSNPN, SVGIG (reference sequence). CDR3 sequence (DNA): TGTGCCTGGATGGGGCGGGCAGAAGAGACCCGGTACTTC. This translates into CAWMGRAEETRYF.

This clonotype was recorded at least ten times. The chain recombines TRBV28 with TRBJ2-1; D is ambiguous. V lost 3 bases to trimming and J lost 8 bases, with 8 bases between them. Germline lookup yields CDR1 MDHEN and CDR2 SYDVKM. The CDR3 length is 12 residues. CDR3 amino acids: CASSFRRDEQFF. The CDR3 DNA follows: TGTGCCAGCAGTTTCAGACGCGATGAGCAGTTCTTC.

The sample holds many counts of this clonotype. CDR3: CASSLVIANTEAFF. DNA of the CDR3: TGTGCCAGCAGCTTAGTAATAGCGAACACTGAAGCTTTCTTT. The chain joins TRBV11-2 to TRBJ1-1; D ambiguous. CDR1 and CDR2 from the germline V gene are SGHAT and FQNNGV. The V gene lost 1 base and the J gene lost 1 base, with 7 bases spanning the gap. The CDR3 length is 14 residues.

Concerning this clonotype itself: Germline is not matched at one junction end, which may reflect a read error. The rearrangement joins TRBV20-1 to TRBJ1-1, with D tentatively TRBD1 (5 bases). CDR3 length: 12 residues. Looked up from germline, CDR1 is DFQATT and CDR2 is SNEGSKA (reference sequence). The CDR3 region is CSATRGNAEAFF. DNA for the CDR3: TGCAGTGCAACCCGGGGGAACGCTGAAGCTTTCTTT.

J is TRBJ2-4 and V is TRBV4-2, with D possibly being TRBD1 (5 bases). The V and J ends lost 1 base and 0 bases respectively, with 10 bases between them. Germline CDR1 is LGHNA and CDR2 is YNFKEQ. There are 16 residues in the CDR3. CDR3 coding DNA: TGTGCCAGCAGCCAAGGGGCAGGGCTAGCCAAAAACATTCAGTACTTC. This codes for CASSQGAGLAKNIQYF.

This clonotype was counted ten times or more. The chain has TRBV28 and TRBJ2-7, with D possibly being TRBD1 (7 bases). Germline V gives CDR1 MDHEN, CDR2 SYDVKM. The CDR3 covers 15 residues. Between the trimmed V and J ends, which lost 5 bases and 9 bases, there was a span of 23 bases. This chain's CDR3 is CASSTEEGARGGQYF. In DNA, the CDR3 is TGTGCCAGCAGTACTGAGGAGGGGGCGCGGGGCGGGCAGTACTTC.

The chain recombines TRBV20-1 with TRBJ1-2, with a tentative D call TRBD1 (6 bases). V shed 5 bases and J shed 4 bases, with 11 bases lying between them. The CDR3 sequence is 12 residues long. Per germline, CDR1 DFQATT and CDR2 SNEGSKA (reference sequence). The CDR3 protein is CSAGGGTYGYTF. For the CDR3, the DNA is TGCAGTGCTGGCGGGGGCACCTATGGCTACACCTTC.

This clonotype was found a few times. The genes are TRBV11-2 and TRBJ2-7; TRBD1 is a possible D gene (6 bases). V was shortened by 3 bases and J by 4 bases, with 16 bases between the two germline ends. CDR1 and CDR2 from the germline V gene are SGHAT and FQNNGV. The CDR3 sequence is 15 residues long. The CDR3 DNA is TGTGCCAGCAGCTTGGCCTTTGGGCAGGGGTACGAGCAGTACTTC. Encoded protein: CASSLAFGQGYEQYF. The variable domain in full, completed from reference TRBV11-2 and TRBJ2-7, reads EAGVAQSPRYKIIEKRQSVAFWCNPISGHATLYWYQQILGQGPKLLIQFQNNGVVDDSQLPKDRFSAERLKGVDSTLKIQPAKLEDSAVYLCASSLAFGQGYEQYFGPGTRLTVT.

Concerning this clonotype: Relative to the germline gene, one junction end is altered; a read error may explain this. The chain links TRBV5-6 to TRBJ2-2, with D tentatively TRBD2 (6 bases). CDR1 is SGHDT and CDR2 is YYEEEE in the germline V gene. This CDR3 is built from 12 residues. CDR3 bases: TGTGCCAGCAGCGGCGCCGGCGGGGAACTGTTTTTT. Its translation: CASSGAGGELFF.

This clonotype has a count of ten or more. The V gene is TRBV6-1, the J gene TRBJ2-5; 8 bases map to TRBD2. The germline CDR1 and CDR2 sequences are MNHNS and SASEGT. The V segment lost 3 bases and the J segment 0 bases; nucleotides outside the gene matches: 12. CDR3 length: 18 residues. The CDR3 DNA sequence: TGTGCCAGCAGTGAGTCAGCGGGAGTATCTTTGTACCAAGAGACCCAGTACTTC. Translating it yields CASSESAGVSLYQETQYF.